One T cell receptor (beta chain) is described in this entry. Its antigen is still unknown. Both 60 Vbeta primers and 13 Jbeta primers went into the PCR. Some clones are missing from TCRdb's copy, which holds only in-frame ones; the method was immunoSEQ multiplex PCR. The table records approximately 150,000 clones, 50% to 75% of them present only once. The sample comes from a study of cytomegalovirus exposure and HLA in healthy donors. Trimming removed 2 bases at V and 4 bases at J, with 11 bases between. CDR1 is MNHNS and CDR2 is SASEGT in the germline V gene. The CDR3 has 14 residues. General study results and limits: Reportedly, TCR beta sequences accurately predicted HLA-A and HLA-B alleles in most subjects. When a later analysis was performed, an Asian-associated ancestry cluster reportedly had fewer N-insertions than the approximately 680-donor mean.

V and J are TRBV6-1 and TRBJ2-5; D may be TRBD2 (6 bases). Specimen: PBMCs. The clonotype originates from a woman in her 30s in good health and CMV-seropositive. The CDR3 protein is CASSEMWGLETQYF. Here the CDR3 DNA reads TGTGCCAGCAGTGAAATGTGGGGACTAGAGACCCAGTACTTC.